These T cell receptor beta chains were read from a single sample in a study of T cells after posttransplantation cyclophosphamide. Profiling relied on immunoSEQ multiplex PCR, and the TCRdb table lists in-frame clones only, not all of them. This sample carries 8,000 to 10,000 clones, none of them present only once. Source: PBMCs, taken roughly 350 days after allogeneic stem cell transplant with posttransplant cyclophosphamide. These receptors were collected from a male patient aged 45-60 years who received an allogeneic stem cell transplant from a related donor and was CMV-positive. Some of the T cells may derive from the graft donor. Each CDR3 is given with its conserved first and last residue. A D gene is named only where the DNA matches it firmly. The size entry gives how often the clone was seen (once, few, many) or a class if it is expanded.

CDR3 DNA | CDR3 protein | J gene | D gene | V gene | clone size
TGTGCCAGCAGTTTATCTGGGAGACTGCAAGACAGGGGAGTCGGTTACACCTTC | CASSLSGRLQDRGVGYTF | TRBJ1-2 | TRBD1 | TRBV27 | many
TGCAGCGGGATCAGACAGGCGAGCACTGAAGCTTTCTTT | CSGIRQASTEAFF | TRBJ1-1 | NA | TRBV29-1 | medium-sized
TGTGCCAGCAGCCCCGACAGCTGGGTCCACGAGCAGTACTTC | CASSPDSWVHEQYF | TRBJ2-7 | NA | TRBV7-9 | many
TGCGCCAGCAGCGGATCGGGACAGGGAGACACTGAAGCTTTCTTT | CASSGSGQGDTEAFF | TRBJ1-1 | TRBD1 | TRBV4-1 | many
TGTGCCAGCAGTGACCTGACAGGTGGAAACACCATATATTTT | CASSDLTGGNTIYF | TRBJ1-3 | NA | TRBV25-1 | many
TGTGCCAGCAGCCTCGGACATCAAAATGAAGCTTTCTTT | CASSLGHQNEAFF | TRBJ1-1 | NA | TRBV11-2 | many
TGTGCCAGCAGGGGGACAGGGGGGATATACGAGCAGTACTTC | CASRGTGGIYEQYF | TRBJ2-7 | TRBD1 | TRBV6-1 | many
TGCGCCAGCAGCACAGGGAACACCGGGGAGCTGTTTTTT | CASSTGNTGELFF | TRBJ2-2 | NA | TRBV5-1 | many
TGTGCCAGCAGCGTAGCACTAGCGATCACAGATACGCAGTATTTT | CASSVALAITDTQYF | TRBJ2-3 | TRBD2 | TRBV9 | many
TGTGCCAGCAGCTTACAGGGGAGGGGTGATGGCTACACCTTC | CASSLQGRGDGYTF | TRBJ1-2 | NA | TRBV7-9 | many
TGTGCCAGCACCCCTAAAACGACAGGGGGCACTGAAGCTTTCTTT | CASTPKTTGGTEAFF | TRBJ1-1 | TRBD1 | TRBV6-1 | many
TGCGCCAGCAGCCAAGATCTCGAGACAGACACCACTGAAGCTTTCTTT | CASSQDLETDTTEAFF | TRBJ1-1 | NA | TRBV4-1 | many
TGTGCCAGCAGTGACCGTACAGGGTATACTCAGCCCCAGCATTTT | CASSDRTGYTQPQHF | TRBJ1-5 | NA | TRBV2 | many
TGTGCCAGCAGCTCGGGGGAGAACTATGGCTACACCTTC | CASSSGENYGYTF | TRBJ1-2 | NA | TRBV7-2 | many